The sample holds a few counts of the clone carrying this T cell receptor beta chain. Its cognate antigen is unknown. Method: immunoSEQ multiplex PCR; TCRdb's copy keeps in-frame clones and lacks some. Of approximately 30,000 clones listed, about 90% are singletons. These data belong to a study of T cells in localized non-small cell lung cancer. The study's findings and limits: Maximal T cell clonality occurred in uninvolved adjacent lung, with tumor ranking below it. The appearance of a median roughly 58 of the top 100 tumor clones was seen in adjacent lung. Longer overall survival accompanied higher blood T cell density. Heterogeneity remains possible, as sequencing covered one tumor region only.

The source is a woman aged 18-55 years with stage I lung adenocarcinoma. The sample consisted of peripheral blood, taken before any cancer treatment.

Written as DNA, the CDR3 is TGTGCCAGTAGTATAGCTAGGAGCACAGATACGCAGTATTTT. This translates into CASSIARSTDTQYF. This chain joins TRBV19 and TRBJ2-3, with unresolved D. Trimming shortened V by 1 base and J by 0 bases, and 5 bases separated the two germline ends. Germline-derived CDR1 and CDR2 are LNHDA and SQIVND (reference sequence). The CDR3 is 14 residues long.